This T cell receptor (beta chain) was recovered during a study of early T cells in non-severe SARS-CoV-2 infection (dated by TCRdb to about 2021). Study-wide context: Bulk RNA from unsorted whole blood was used for TCR sequencing, so alpha and beta chains could not be paired.

In regard to this clonotype: What antigen it recognizes has not been identified. Per-nucleotide qualities are absent, and no much larger clonotype sits a single base away.

Set within a cohort of healthcare workers in London, UK, this nested case-control study involved weekly PCR testing of nasopharyngeal swabs along with blood sampling. Healthcare workers were enrolled in the week of the UK lockdown, from 23 to 31 March 2020, and were followed every week for up to roughly 15 weeks. The method behind the library was 5' RACE. Sequencing was performed on a NextSeq 500. The TCR library protocol attached unique molecular identifiers to individual cDNA molecules to correct for sequencing error and PCR bias. Sequencing covered both TCR alpha and beta chains, and within each sample the abundances of alpha and beta sequences were tightly co-correlated. The study's own analysis went as follows. Decombinator V4 was used to annotate TCR sequences for V gene, J gene and CDR3. Expanded TCRs were defined as changing significantly between any two time points under a Poisson model with p below 0.0001. TCR abundances were normalised to the total number of TCRs sequenced per sample and expressed as counts per million. TRAV1-2 paired with TRAJ12, TRAJ20 or TRAJ33 defined MAIT TCRs, while TRAV10 paired with TRAJ18 defined iNKT TCRs. A search of VDJdb, accessed on 1 November 2021, was run for TCRs annotated to CMV, EBV and SARS-CoV-2, with TCRs annotated for multiple antigens excluded. Using fastp at Q25 and MiXCR, TCRdb reprocessed the public reads and kept productive beta chains. Entries are consolidated by CDR3 protein sequence, retaining the most common genes and DNA. The V and J calls reflect TCRdb's pipeline rather than the authors' work. This sample has more than 75,000 distinct CDR3 sequences in its table, and about 12% of those were observed once. Roughly 5.5% of the sample lies in the top ten.

The CDR3 runs 16 residues from the cysteine to the phenylalanine. Kept here is only the CDR3 DNA, which spans 48 bases and is read in frame from base 1. Based on the germline V gene, the CDR1 and CDR2 sequences are SGHDT and YYEEEE. V is clipped by 4 bases and J by 4 bases, and the sequence between their germline boundaries is 20 bases long. Study-wide findings and limitations: VDJdb matching was skewed toward anti-spike CD8 responses, so virus-specific expansions were likely underestimated and private and CD4 specificities were missed.

The sample was whole blood. The sequence came from an adult who was a healthcare worker with PCR-confirmed SARS-CoV-2 infection or an uninfected control (not recorded which). The sequence is built from TRBV5-6 and TRBJ1-2; TRBD1 is possibly the D segment (5 matching bases). The CDR3 region reads CASSPVGGTSGYGYTF. The bases read TGTGCCAGCAGCCCCGTGGGGGGGACGTCCGGCTATGGCTACACCTTC.